This T cell receptor (beta chain) stems from a study of human T cells and chemical hapten exposure. Each CDR3 protein is one row after TCRdb ran MiXCR on the RACE reads. The sample contains roughly 50,000 distinct CDR3 sequences, more than 9% of which appear only once. This clonotype was found a few times. The DNA is left out, because the CDR3 cannot be placed on it with certainty; the CDR3 is given as TCRdb lists it. The CDR3 length is 19 residues, termini included. The time point here: patch test 2, 6 weeks after DPC sensitization. Treatment meaning: therapeutic diphenylcyclopropenone sensitization with weekly scalp DPC.

The chain carries TRBV7-5 and TRBJ1-1; the DNA was not compared with TRBD1, the D call given in the table. TRBV7-5 is a pseudogene. This TCR was recovered from a woman between 45 and 60 years old with alopecia areata. Some clones in this sample may be carry-over from other donors' samples. The material sequenced was whole blood, taken in connection with sensitization to the hapten diphenylcyclopropenone (DPC). The CDR3 loop is CISVSDHYPGRGINTEAFF.